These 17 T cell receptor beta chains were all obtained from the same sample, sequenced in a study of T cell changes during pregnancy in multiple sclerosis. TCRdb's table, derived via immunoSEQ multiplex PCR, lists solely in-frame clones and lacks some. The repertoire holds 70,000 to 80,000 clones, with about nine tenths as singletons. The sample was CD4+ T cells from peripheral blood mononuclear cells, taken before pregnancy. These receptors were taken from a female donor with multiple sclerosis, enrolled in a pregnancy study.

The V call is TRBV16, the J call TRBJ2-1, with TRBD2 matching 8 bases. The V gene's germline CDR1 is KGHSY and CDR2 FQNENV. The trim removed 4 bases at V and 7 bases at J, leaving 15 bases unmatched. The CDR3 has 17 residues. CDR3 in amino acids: CASSPGPGTRDYNEQFF. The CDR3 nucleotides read TGTGCCAGCAGCCCCGGACCCGGGACTAGGGACTATAATGAGCAGTTCTTC. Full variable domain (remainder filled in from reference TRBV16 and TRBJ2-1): GEEVAQTPKHLVRGEGQKAKLYCAPIKGHSYVFWYQQVLKNEFKFLISFQNENVFDETGMPKERFSAKCLPNSPCSLEIQATKLEDSAVYFCASSPGPGTRDYNEQFFGPGTRLTVL.

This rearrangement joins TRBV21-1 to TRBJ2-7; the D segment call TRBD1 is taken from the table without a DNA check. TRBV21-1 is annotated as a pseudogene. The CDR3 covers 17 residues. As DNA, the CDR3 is TGTGCCAGCAGCAAGAGGGGGAAGTGGGGGCCCCCCTACGAGCAGTACTTC. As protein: CASSKRGKWGPPYEQYF.

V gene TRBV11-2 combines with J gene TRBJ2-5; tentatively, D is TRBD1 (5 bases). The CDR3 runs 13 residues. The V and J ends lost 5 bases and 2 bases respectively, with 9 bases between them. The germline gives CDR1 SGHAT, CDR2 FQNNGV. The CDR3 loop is CASSTRQQETQYF. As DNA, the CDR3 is TGTGCCAGCAGCACCAGACAGCAAGAGACCCAGTACTTC. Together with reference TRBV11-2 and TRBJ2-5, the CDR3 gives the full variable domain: EAGVAQSPRYKIIEKRQSVAFWCNPISGHATLYWYQQILGQGPKLLIQFQNNGVVDDSQLPKDRFSAERLKGVDSTLKIQPAKLEDSAVYLCASSTRQQETQYFGPGTRLLVL.

The CDR3 protein is CASSKTSAGGSGETQYF. CDR3 DNA sequence: TGTGCCAGTAGCAAAACTTCAGCGGGGGGGTCGGGAGAGACCCAGTACTTC. The chain joins TRBV19 to TRBJ2-5; 10 bases are a match to TRBD2. The V and J ends lost 6 bases and 4 bases, in that order; junction bases with no gene match: 14. CDR3 length: 17 residues. CDR1 is LNHDA and CDR2 is SQIVND in the germline V gene (reference sequence).

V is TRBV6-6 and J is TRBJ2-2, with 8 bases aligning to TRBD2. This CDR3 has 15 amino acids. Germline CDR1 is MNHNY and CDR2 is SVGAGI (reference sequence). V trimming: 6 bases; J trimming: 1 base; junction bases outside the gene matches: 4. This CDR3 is CASSIAGRNTGELFF. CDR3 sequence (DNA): TGTGCCAGCAGCATAGCGGGAAGGAACACCGGGGAGCTGTTTTTT.

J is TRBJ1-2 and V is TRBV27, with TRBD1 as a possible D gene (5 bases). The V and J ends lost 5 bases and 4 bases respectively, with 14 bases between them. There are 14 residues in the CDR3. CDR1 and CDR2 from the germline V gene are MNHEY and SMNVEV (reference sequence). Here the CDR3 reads CASSPRQPLYGYTF. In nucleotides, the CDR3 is TGTGCCAGCAGTCCCCGACAGCCCCTCTATGGCTACACCTTC.

Here the CDR3 DNA reads TGTGCCAGCAGCTCCGGACTAGCGGGAAGCACAGATACGCAGTATTTT. Translation gives CASSSGLAGSTDTQYF. J is TRBJ2-3 and V is TRBV5-4, with TRBD2 matching over 12 bases. From germline, CDR1 is SGHNT and CDR2 YYREEE (reference sequence). This CDR3 region has 16 residues. The trim removed 3 bases at V and 0 bases at J, leaving 2 bases unmatched.

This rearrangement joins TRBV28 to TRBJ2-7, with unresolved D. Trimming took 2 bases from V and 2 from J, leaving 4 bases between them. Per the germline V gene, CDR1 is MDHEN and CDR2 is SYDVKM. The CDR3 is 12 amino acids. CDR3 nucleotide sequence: TGTGCCAGCAGTTTAGTCACCTACGAGCAGTACTTC. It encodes CASSLVTYEQYF.

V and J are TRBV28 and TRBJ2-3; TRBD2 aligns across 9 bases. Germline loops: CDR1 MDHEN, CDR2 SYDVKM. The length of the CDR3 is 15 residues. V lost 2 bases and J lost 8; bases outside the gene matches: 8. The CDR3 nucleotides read TGTGCCAGCAGTTTACTCGCGGGGGGGCAGGGTACGCAGTATTTT. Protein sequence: CASSLLAGGQGTQYF.

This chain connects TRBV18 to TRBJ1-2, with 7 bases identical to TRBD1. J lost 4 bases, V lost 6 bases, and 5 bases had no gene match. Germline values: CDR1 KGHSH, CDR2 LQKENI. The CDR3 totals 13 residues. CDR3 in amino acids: CASSTGQIYGYTF. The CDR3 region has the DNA TGTGCCAGCTCCACGGGACAGATCTATGGCTACACCTTC.

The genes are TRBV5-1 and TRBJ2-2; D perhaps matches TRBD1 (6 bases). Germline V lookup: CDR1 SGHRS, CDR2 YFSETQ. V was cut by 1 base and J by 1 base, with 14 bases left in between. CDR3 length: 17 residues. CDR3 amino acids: CASSLRSPGQNTGELFF. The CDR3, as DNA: TGCGCCAGCAGCTTGCGTTCGCCGGGACAGAACACCGGGGAGCTGTTTTTT.

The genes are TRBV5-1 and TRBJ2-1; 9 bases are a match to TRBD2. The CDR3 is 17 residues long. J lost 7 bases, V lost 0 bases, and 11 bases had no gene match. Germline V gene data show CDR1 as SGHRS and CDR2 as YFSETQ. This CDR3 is CASSLEGGGARLNEQFF. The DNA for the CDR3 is TGCGCCAGCAGCTTGGAGGGCGGGGGGGCTCGGTTGAATGAGCAGTTCTTC.

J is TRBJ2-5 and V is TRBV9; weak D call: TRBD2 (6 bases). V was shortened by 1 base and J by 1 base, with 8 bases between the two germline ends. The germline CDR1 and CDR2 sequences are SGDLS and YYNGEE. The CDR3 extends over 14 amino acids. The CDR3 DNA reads TGTGCCAGCAGCGTACGGGACTCCCAAGAGACCCAGTACTTC. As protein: CASSVRDSQETQYF.

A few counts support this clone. CDR3 DNA sequence: TGTGCCAGCTCACTGACAGGGGTCGGCTCACCCCTCCACTTT. It yields the protein CASSLTGVGSPLHF. The chain recombines TRBV18 with TRBJ1-6; 8 nucleotides align to TRBD1. Germline values: CDR1 KGHSH, CDR2 LQKENI. The junction had 6 bases not matched to a gene; V was cut back by 4 bases and J by 10 bases. There are 14 residues in the CDR3.

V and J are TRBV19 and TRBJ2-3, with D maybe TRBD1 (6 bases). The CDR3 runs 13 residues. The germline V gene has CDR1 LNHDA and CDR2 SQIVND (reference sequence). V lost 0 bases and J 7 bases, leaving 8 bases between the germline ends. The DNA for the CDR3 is TGTGCCAGTAGTATAGACAGGGGCAATACGCAGTATTTT. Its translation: CASSIDRGNTQYF.

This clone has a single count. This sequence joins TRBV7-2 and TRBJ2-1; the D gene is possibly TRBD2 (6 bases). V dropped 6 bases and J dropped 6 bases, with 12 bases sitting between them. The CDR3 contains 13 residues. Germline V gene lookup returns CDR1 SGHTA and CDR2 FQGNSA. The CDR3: CASSPSGRNEQFF. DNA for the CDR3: TGTGCCAGCAGTCCAAGCGGGCGCAATGAGCAGTTCTTC.

DNA for the CDR3: TGCGCCAGCAGCTTTTCAGGGAACACTGAAGCTTTCTTT. Its translation: CASSFSGNTEAFF. This chain connects TRBV5-1 to TRBJ1-1, with unresolved D. Germline V gives CDR1 SGHRS, CDR2 YFSETQ. V was trimmed by 2 bases and J by 1 base, leaving 6 bases between them. The CDR3 has 13 amino acids.